This TCR beta chain was identified in a study of T cells in Graves' hyperthyroidism and ophthalmopathy. Ten or more counts support this clonotype. Its antigen is currently unknown. RNA transcripts were the template for amplifying TCR beta CDR3 regions. HTBI primers were employed in a first-round RT-PCR of the TCR CDR3. TCRdb re-analysed the multiplex PCR reads in MiXCR, keeping a single row per CDR3 protein. The sample consists of about 690,000 distinct CDR3 sequences, 15% to 20% of them appearing once. Findings and caveats of the study: Blood also contained most expanded thyroid clonotypes above 0.001. Stable hyperthyroidism and ophthalmopathy were separated using 13 V-J signatures.

Uncontrolled infection, other autoimmune disease, pregnancy and lactation each barred patients from inclusion. This TCR derives from a man aged 50 or older with Graves' hyperthyroidism. Sequencing was performed on blood.

CDR3 region: CASSHGENTGELFF. CDR3 sequence (DNA): TGCGCCAGCAGCCACGGCGAGAACACCGGGGAGCTGTTTTTT. The chain joins TRBV4-3 to TRBJ2-2; D remains unclear. CDR3 length: 14 amino acids. CDR1 and CDR2 (germline): LGHNA, YSLEER. V gave up 3 bases and J gave up 1 base, with 6 bases separating them.